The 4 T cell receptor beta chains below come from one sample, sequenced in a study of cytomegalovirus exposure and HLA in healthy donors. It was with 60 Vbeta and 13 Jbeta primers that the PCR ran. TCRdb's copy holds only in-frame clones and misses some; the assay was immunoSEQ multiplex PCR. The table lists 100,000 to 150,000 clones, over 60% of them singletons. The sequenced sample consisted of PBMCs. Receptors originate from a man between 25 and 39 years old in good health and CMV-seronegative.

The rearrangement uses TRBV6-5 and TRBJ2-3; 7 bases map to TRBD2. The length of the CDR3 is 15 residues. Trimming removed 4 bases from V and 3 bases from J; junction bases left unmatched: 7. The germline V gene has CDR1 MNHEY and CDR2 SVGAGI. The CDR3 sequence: CASSSPSGDTDTQYF. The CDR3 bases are TGTGCCAGCAGTTCTCCTAGCGGAGATACAGATACGCAGTATTTT.

DNA for the CDR3: TGTGCCAGCAGTGAAGCAGGGCGGGGGCAAGAGACCCAGTACTTC. Translation gives CASSEAGRGQETQYF. The V gene is TRBV6-1, the J gene TRBJ2-5; TRBD2 matches 7 bases. From germline, CDR1 is MNHNS and CDR2 SASEGT. CDR3 length: 15 amino acids. With V trimmed by 0 bases and J by 2 bases, 3 bases remained unmatched.

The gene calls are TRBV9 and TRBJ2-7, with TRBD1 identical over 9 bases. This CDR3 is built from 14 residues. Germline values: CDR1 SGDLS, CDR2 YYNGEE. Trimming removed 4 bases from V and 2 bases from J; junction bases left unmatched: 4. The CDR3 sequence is CASSPGQGPYEQYF. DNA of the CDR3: TGTGCCAGCAGCCCGGGACAGGGACCCTACGAGCAGTACTTC. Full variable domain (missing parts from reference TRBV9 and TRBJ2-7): DSGVTQTPKHLITATGQRVTLRCSPRSGDLSVYWYQQSLDQGLQFLIQYYNGEERAKGNILERFSAQQFPDLHSELNLSSLELGDSALYFCASSPGQGPYEQYFGPGTRLTVT.

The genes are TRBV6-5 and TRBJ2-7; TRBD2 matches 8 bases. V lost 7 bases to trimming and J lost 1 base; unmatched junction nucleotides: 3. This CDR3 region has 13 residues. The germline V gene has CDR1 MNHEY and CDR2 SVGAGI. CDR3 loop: CASTLAGSYEQYF. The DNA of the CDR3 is TGTGCCAGCACCTTAGCGGGGTCCTACGAGCAGTACTTC.